These T cell receptor beta chains were read from a single sample in a study of CD8 T cells in Susac syndrome. From the immunoSEQ multiplex PCR reads, TCRdb called clonotypes with MiXCR, one entry per CDR3 protein. Among more than 150,000 distinct CDR3 sequences, about 90% were seen once, and the ten largest hold around 0.075%. The sample taken for sequencing was CD4+ T cells from PBMCs. The receptors derive from a human donor in good health. Both conserved end residues are part of each CDR3. The D gene is left open where the match is weak. The size entry is marked missing in some rows and otherwise reads once, few, many or a size class.

-,TRBD2,TRBJ2-3,TRBV2,CASRGTSGGRDTQYF,TGTGCCAGCAGGGGAACTAGCGGGGGGCGGGATACGCAGTATTTT
-,TRBD2,TRBJ2-7,TRBV27,CASSATGTSGYEQYF,TGTGCCAGCAGTGCTACCGGGACTAGCGGATACGAGCAGTACTTC
once,-,TRBJ1-5,TRBV7-9,CASAGGSGDQPQHF,TGTGCCAGCGCGGGGGGTTCGGGTGATCAGCCCCAGCATTTT
-,-,TRBJ1-5,TRBV6-6,CASRDSRANLNQPQHF,TGTGCCAGCAGAGATTCCAGGGCGAACCTTAATCAGCCCCAGCATTTT
-,-,TRBJ2-2,TRBV7-9,CASSVRDGPTGELFF,TGTGCCAGCAGCGTCAGGGACGGACCAACCGGGGAGCTGTTTTTT
-,TRBD2,TRBJ2-1,TRBV29-1,CSVRGLAGQSSYNEQFF,TGCAGCGTTCGTGGACTAGCGGGACAGAGCTCCTACAATGAGCAGTTCTTC
-,-,TRBJ2-5,TRBV2,CASSVSETQYF,TGTGCCAGCAGCGTTAGCGAGACCCAGTACTTC
-,-,TRBJ2-7,TRBV7-2,CASSLLSAYEQYF,TGTGCCAGCAGCTTACTCTCTGCTTACGAGCAGTACTTC
-,-,TRBJ2-7,TRBV4-1,CASSPGRIGEQYF,TGCGCCAGCAGCCCGGGGCGAATCGGGGAGCAGTACTTC
-,-,TRBJ1-1,TRBV5-1,CASSLGLILNTEAFF,TGCGCCAGCAGCTTGGGCCTGATCCTGAACACTGAAGCTTTCTTT
once,-,TRBJ2-7,TRBV6-6,CASSLPGSHEQYF,TGTGCCAGCAGTTTGCCAGGTTCCCACGAGCAGTACTTC
-,-,TRBJ2-2,TRBV24-1,CASRGSTGELFF,TGTGCCAGCCGTGGAAGCACCGGGGAGCTGTTTTTT
-,-,TRBJ1-1,TRBV28,CASRTTDTEAFF,TGTGCCAGCAGGACGACAGACACTGAAGCTTTCTTT
-,-,TRBJ2-3,TRBV4-3,CASSQNWGSSSTDTQYF,TGCGCCAGCAGCCAAAATTGGGGAAGCAGTAGCACAGATACGCAGTATTTT
-,TRBD1,TRBJ1-1,TRBV7-2,CASSVDRGQGTEAFF,TGTGCCAGCAGCGTCGACAGGGGGCAGGGCACTGAAGCTTTCTTT
-,TRBD2,TRBJ2-1,TRBV27,CASSQAGLDYYNEQFF,TGTGCCAGCAGTCAAGCGGGACTGGATTACTACAATGAGCAGTTCTTC
-,-,TRBJ2-7,TRBV5-1,CASSFRILYEQYF,TGCGCCAGCAGCTTCAGGATCCTCTACGAGCAGTACTTC
-,-,TRBJ1-1,TRBV6-6,CASSPQGEAFF,TGTGCCAGCAGTCCTCAAGGGGAGGCTTTCTTT
-,-,TRBJ2-7,TRBV5-4,CASSLEAGSSDEQYF,TGTGCCAGCAGCTTGGAAGCAGGGTCCTCGGACGAGCAGTACTTC
-,TRBD2,TRBJ2-7,TRBV7-6,CASSPGTSGGYYEQYF,TGTGCCAGCAGCCCGGGGACTAGCGGGGGGTACTACGAGCAGTACTTC
-,TRBD2,TRBJ2-2,TRBV28,CASSLGGSYTGELFF,TGTGCCAGCAGTTTGGGCGGGAGCTACACCGGGGAGCTGTTTTTT
-,TRBD2,TRBJ2-4,TRBV6-5,CASSPGLARNIQYF,TGTGCCAGCAGTCCGGGACTAGCGAGGAACATTCAGTACTTC
-,-,TRBJ2-6,TRBV6-6,CASTLAGANVLTF,TGTGCCAGCACCTTAGCTGGGGCCAACGTCCTGACTTTC
once,-,TRBJ2-3,TRBV27,CASSLEGSRRADTQYF,TGTGCCAGCAGTTTAGAGGGAAGTAGGAGAGCAGATACGCAGTATTTT
-,-,TRBJ1-2,TRBV29-1,CSVVAPNYGYTF,TGCAGCGTTGTGGCCCCTAACTATGGCTACACCTTC
-,-,TRBJ2-3,TRBV5-6,CASAQGKSGTDTQYF,TGTGCCAGCGCGCAGGGGAAAAGTGGGACAGATACGCAGTATTTT
-,TRBD2,TRBJ2-1,TRBV30,CAWTAGTSGPSSYNEQFF,TGTGCCTGGACAGCCGGGACTAGCGGCCCAAGCTCCTACAATGAGCAGTTCTTC
-,TRBD1,TRBJ2-3,TRBV19,CASRPGTGSHTQYF,TGTGCCAGTAGACCCGGGACAGGATCCCATACGCAGTATTTT
-,TRBD2,TRBJ2-7,TRBV5-6,CASSFTGLASNYEQYF,TGTGCCAGCAGTTTTACGGGACTAGCGTCTAACTACGAGCAGTACTTC
-,TRBD1,TRBJ1-1,TRBV20-1,CSARDRGTEAFF,TGCAGTGCTCGGGACAGGGGGACTGAAGCTTTCTTT
-,TRBD2,TRBJ2-7,TRBV7-9,CASSSSGNGEQYF,TGTGCCAGCAGTTCTAGCGGGAATGGCGAGCAGTACTTC
few,-,TRBJ1-1,TRBV10-3,CAISLEAGEEAFF,TGTGCCATCAGTTTGGAGGCAGGGGAAGAAGCTTTCTTT
-,TRBD1,TRBJ2-2,TRBV5-1,CASSFAGTGAGELFF,TGCGCCAGCAGCTTTGCCGGGACAGGGGCCGGGGAGCTGTTTTTT
-,TRBD1,TRBJ2-7,TRBV19,CASSPRTGQGSYEQYF,TGTGCCAGTAGCCCAAGGACGGGACAGGGCTCCTACGAGCAGTACTTC
-,-,TRBJ2-1,TRBV2,CASSVAGRRDEQFF,TGTGCCAGCAGTGTCGCGGGACGGCGCGATGAGCAGTTCTTC
-,-,TRBJ2-3,TRBV19,CASSIDYSTDTQYF,TGTGCCAGTAGTATAGATTATAGCACAGATACGCAGTATTTT
-,TRBD1,TRBJ1-1,TRBV7-2,CASSFGTGNTEAFF,TGTGCCAGCAGCTTCGGGACAGGGAACACTGAAGCTTTCTTT
-,-,TRBJ1-3,TRBV19,CASSPTDRSENTIYF,TGTGCCAGTAGCCCGACGGATCGCTCTGAAAACACCATATATTTT
-,-,TRBJ2-7,TRBV19,CASSQRYEQYF,TGTGCCAGTAGTCAGCGCTACGAGCAGTACTTC
-,-,TRBJ2-4,TRBV5-4,CASNLAVGQAKNIQYF,TGTGCCAGCAACTTGGCGGTTGGACAGGCCAAAAACATTCAGTACTTC
-,-,TRBJ1-5,TRBV7-2,CASSLPGGGRQPQHF,TGTGCCAGCAGCTTACCTGGGGGGGGCCGACAGCCCCAGCATTTT
-,-,TRBJ1-1,TRBV7-2,CASSLFGGGTEAFF,TGTGCCAGCAGCCTTTTTGGGGGCGGCACTGAAGCTTTCTTT
-,TRBD2,TRBJ2-5,TRBV29-1,CSVGGGGRETQYF,TGCAGCGTTGGCGGCGGGGGGAGGGAGACCCAGTACTTC
-,-,TRBJ1-4,TRBV28,CATLTNEKLFF,TGTGCCACCTTAACTAATGAAAAACTGTTTTTT